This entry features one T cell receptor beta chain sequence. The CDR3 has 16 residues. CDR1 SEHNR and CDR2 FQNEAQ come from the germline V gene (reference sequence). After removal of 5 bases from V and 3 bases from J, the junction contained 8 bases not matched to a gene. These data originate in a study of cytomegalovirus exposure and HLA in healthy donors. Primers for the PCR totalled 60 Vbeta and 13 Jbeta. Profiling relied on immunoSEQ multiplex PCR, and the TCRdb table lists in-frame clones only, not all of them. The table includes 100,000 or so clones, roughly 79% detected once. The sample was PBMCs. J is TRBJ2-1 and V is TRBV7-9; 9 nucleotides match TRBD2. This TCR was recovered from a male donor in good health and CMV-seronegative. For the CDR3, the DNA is TGTGCCAGCAGCAAAGCCAGACTAGCGGTCTACAATGAGCAGTTCTTC. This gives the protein CASSKARLAVYNEQFF.